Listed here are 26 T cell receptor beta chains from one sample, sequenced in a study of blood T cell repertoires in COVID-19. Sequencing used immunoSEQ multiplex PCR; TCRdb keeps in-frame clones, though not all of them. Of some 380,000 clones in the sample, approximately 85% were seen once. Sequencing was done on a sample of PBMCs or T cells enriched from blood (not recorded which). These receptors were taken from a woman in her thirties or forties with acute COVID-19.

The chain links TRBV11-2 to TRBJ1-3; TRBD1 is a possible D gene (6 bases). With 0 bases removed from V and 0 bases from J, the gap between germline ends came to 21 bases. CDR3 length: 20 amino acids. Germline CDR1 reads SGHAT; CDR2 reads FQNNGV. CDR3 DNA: TGTGCCAGCAGCTTAGATCAAGGGGCGGACAGAGGCCGCTCTGGAAACACCATATATTTT. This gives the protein CASSLDQGADRGRSGNTIYF.

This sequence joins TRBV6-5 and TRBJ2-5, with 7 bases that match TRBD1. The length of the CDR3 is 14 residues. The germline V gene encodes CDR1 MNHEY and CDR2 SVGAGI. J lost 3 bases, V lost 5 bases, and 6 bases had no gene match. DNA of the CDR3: TGTGCCAGCAGTCAATTCGGACAGGAAGAGACCCAGTACTTC. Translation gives CASSQFGQEETQYF.

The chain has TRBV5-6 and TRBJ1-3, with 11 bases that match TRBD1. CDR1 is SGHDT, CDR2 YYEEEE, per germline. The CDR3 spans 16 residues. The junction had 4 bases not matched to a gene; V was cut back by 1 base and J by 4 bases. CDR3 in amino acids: CASSLFGQGAGNTIYF. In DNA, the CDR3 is TGTGCCAGCAGCTTGTTTGGACAGGGGGCAGGAAACACCATATATTTT. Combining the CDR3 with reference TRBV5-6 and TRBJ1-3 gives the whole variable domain DAGVTQSPTHLIKTRGQQVTLRCSPKSGHDTVSWYQQALGQGPQFIFQYYEEEERQRGNFPDRFSGHQFPNYSSELNVNALLLGDSALYLCASSLFGQGAGNTIYFGEGSWLTVV.

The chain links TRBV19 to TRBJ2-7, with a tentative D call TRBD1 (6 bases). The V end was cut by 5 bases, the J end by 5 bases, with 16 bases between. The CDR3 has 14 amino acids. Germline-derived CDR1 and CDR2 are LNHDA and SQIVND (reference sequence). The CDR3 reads CASSALFYRDEQYF. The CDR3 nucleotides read TGTGCCAGTAGTGCCTTATTTTACAGGGACGAGCAGTACTTC.

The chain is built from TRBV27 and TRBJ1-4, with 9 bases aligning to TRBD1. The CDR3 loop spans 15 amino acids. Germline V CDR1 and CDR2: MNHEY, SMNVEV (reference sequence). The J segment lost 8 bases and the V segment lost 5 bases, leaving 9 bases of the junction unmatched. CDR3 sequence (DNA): TGTGCCAGCAGTACATTGGGACAGGGAGAAGAAAAACTGTTTTTT. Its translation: CASSTLGQGEEKLFF.

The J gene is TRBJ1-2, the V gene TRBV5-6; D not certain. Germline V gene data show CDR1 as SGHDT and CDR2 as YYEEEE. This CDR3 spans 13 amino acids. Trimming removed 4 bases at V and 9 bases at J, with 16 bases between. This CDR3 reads CASSPAIFPSYTF. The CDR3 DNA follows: TGTGCCAGCAGCCCCGCGATTTTCCCTAGCTACACCTTC.

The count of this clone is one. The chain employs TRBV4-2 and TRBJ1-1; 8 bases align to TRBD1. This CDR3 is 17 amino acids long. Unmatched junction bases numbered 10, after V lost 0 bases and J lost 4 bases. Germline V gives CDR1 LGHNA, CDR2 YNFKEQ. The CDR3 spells CASSQETGAEYVTEAFF. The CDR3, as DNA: TGTGCCAGCAGCCAAGAGACAGGGGCGGAGTACGTCACTGAAGCTTTCTTT.

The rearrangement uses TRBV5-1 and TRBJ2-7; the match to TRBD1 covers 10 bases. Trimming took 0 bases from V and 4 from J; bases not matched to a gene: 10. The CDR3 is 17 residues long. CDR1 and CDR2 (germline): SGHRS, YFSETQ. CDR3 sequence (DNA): TGCGCCAGCAGCTTGGCCGTTCCGGGACAGGGGTTATACGAGCAGTACTTC. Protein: CASSLAVPGQGLYEQYF. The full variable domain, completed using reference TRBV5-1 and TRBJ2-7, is KAGVTQTPRYLIKTRGQQVTLSCSPISGHRSVSWYQQTPGQGLQFLFEYFSETQRNKGNFPGRFSGRQFSNSRSEMNVSTLELGDSALYLCASSLAVPGQGLYEQYFGPGTRLTVT.

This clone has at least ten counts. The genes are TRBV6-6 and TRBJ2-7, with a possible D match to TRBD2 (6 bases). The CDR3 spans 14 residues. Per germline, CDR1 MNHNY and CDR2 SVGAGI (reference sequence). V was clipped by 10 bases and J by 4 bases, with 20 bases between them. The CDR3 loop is CATGDFPGGYEQYF. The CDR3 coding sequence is TGTGCCACCGGGGACTTCCCCGGAGGATACGAGCAGTACTTC.

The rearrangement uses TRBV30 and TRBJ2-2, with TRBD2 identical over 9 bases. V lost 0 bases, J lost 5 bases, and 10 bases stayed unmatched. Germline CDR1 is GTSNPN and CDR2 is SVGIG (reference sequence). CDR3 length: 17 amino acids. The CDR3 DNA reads TGTGCCTGGAGTGTAGGTAGCGGGGGAGTTAGAACCGGGGAGCTGTTTTTT. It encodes CAWSVGSGGVRTGELFF.

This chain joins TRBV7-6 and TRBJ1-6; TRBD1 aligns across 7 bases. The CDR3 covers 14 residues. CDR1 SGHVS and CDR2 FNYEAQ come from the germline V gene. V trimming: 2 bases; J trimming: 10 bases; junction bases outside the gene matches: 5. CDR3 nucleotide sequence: TGTGCCAGCAGCTTAAGACAGGGTTTGTCACCCCTCCACTTT. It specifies CASSLRQGLSPLHF.

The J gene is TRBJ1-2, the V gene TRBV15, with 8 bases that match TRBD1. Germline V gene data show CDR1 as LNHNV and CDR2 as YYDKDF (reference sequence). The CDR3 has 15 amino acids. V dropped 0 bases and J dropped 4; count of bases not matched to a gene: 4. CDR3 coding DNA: TGTGCCACCAGCAGAGATCCAGGGGGCACCTATGGCTACACCTTC. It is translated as CATSRDPGGTYGYTF. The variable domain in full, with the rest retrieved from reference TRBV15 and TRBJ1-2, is DAMVIQNPRYQVTQFGKPVTLSCSQTLNHNVMYWYQQKSSQAPKLLFHYYDKDFNNEADTPDNFQSRRPNTSFCFLDIRSPGLGDTAMYLCATSRDPGGTYGYTFGSGTRLTVV.

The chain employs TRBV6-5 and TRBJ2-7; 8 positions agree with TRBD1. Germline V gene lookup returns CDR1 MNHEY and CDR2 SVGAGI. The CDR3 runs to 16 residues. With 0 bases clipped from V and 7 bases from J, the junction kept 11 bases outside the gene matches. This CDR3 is CASSYSRTGRTGEQYF. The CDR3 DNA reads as TGTGCCAGCAGTTACTCTCGGACAGGGAGAACTGGAGAGCAGTACTTC.

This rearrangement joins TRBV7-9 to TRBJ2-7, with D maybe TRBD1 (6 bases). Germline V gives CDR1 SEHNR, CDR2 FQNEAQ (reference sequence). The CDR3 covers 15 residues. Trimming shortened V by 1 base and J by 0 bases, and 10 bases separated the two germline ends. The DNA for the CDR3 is TGTGCCAGCAGCTTAGGTCCCAGGGGCTCCTACGAGCAGTACTTC. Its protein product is CASSLGPRGSYEQYF.

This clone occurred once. Here the CDR3 reads CAWRQGASNSPLHF. CDR3 sequence (DNA): TGTGCCTGGAGACAGGGGGCAAGTAATTCACCCCTCCACTTT. V gene TRBV30 combines with J gene TRBJ1-6, with TRBD1 identical over 9 bases. The CDR3 runs 14 residues. Germline loops: CDR1 GTSNPN, CDR2 SVGIG (reference sequence). V was clipped by 3 bases and J by 6 bases; unmatched bases: 3.

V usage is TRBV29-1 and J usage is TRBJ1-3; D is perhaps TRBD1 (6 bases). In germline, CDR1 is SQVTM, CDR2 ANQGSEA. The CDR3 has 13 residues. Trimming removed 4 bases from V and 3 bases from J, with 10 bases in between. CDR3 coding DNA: TGCAGCGTTGTTTGGGGGCTTGGAAACACCATATATTTT. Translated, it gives CSVVWGLGNTIYF. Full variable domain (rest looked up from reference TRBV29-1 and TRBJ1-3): SAVISQKPSRDICQRGTSLTIQCQVDSQVTMMFWYRQQPGQSLTLIATANQGSEATYESGFVIDKFPISRPNLTFSTLTVSNMSPEDSSIYLCSVVWGLGNTIYFGEGSWLTVV.

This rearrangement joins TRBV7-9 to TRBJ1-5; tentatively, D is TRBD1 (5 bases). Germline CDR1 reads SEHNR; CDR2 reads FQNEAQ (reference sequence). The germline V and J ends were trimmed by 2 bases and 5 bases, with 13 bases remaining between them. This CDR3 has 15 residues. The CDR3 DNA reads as TGTGCCAGCAGCTTACAGGGAGGCACCGATCAGCCCCAGCATTTT. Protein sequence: CASSLQGGTDQPQHF.

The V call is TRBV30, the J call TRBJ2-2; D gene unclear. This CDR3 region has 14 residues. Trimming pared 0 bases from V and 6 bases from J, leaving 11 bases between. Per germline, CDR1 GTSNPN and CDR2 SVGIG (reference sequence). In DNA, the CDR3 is TGTGCCTGGAGTGTGGCACAGTGGGCCGGGGAGCTGTTTTTT. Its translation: CAWSVAQWAGELFF.

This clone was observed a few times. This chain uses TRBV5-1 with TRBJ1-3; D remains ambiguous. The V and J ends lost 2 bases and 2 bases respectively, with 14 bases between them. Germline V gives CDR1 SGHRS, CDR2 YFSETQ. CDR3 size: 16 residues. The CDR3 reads CASSFGREGAGNTIYF. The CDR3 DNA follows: TGCGCCAGCAGCTTTGGACGGGAAGGTGCTGGAAACACCATATATTTT. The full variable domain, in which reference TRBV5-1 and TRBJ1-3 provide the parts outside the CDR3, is KAGVTQTPRYLIKTRGQQVTLSCSPISGHRSVSWYQQTPGQGLQFLFEYFSETQRNKGNFPGRFSGRQFSNSRSEMNVSTLELGDSALYLCASSFGREGAGNTIYFGEGSWLTVV.

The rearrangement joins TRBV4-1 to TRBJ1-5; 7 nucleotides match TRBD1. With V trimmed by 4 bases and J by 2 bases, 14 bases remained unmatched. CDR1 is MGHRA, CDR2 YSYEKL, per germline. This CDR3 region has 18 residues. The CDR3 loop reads CASSRSFDREPRNQPQHF. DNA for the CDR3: TGCGCCAGCAGCCGCTCCTTTGACAGGGAGCCCCGCAATCAGCCCCAGCATTTT.

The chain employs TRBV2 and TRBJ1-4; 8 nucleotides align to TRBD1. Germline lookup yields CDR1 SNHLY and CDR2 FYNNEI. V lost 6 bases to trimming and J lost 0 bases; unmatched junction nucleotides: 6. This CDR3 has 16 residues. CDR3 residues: CASSKDRVSTNEKLFF. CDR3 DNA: TGTGCCAGCAGCAAGGACAGGGTCTCAACTAATGAAAAACTGTTTTTT.

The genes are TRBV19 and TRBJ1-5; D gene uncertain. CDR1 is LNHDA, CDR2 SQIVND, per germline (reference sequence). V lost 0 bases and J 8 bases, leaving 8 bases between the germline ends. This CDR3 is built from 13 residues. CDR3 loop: CASSIDRGKPQHF. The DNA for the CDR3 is TGTGCCAGTAGTATAGATCGGGGAAAGCCCCAGCATTTT.

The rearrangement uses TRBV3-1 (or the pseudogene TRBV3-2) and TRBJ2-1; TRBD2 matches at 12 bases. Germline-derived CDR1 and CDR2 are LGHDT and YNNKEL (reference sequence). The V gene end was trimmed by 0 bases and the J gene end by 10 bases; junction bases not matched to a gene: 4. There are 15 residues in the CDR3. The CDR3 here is CASSQEASGGVEQFF. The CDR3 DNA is TGTGCCAGCAGCCAAGAGGCTAGCGGGGGGGTAGAGCAGTTCTTC.

The CDR3 here is CASGLAGGQYEQYF. The CDR3 nucleotides are TGTGCCAGCGGACTAGCGGGGGGGCAATACGAGCAGTACTTC. The chain uses TRBV5-4 and TRBJ2-7, with 15 bases lining up with TRBD2. This CDR3 spans 14 amino acids. Germline CDR1 and CDR2: SGHNT and YYREEE (reference sequence). V was pared by 7 bases and J by 4 bases, with 3 bases of the junction left unmatched.

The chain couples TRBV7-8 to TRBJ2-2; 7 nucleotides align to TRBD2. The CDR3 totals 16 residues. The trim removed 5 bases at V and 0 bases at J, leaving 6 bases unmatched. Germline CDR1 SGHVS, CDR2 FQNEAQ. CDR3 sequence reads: CASSSTGGPNTGELFF. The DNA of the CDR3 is TGTGCCAGCAGCAGTACGGGGGGACCGAACACCGGGGAGCTGTTTTTT. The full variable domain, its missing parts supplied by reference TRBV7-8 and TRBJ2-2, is GAGVSQSPRYKVAKRGQDVALRCDPISGHVSLFWYQQALGQGPEFLTYFQNEAQLDKSGLPSDRFFAERPEGSVSTLKIQRTQQEDSAVYLCASSSTGGPNTGELFFGEGSRLTVL.

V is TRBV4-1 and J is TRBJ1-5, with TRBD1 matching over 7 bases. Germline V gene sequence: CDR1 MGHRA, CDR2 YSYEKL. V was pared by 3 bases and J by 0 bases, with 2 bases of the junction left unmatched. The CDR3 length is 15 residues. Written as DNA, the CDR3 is TGCGCCAGCAGCCATCGACAGGGTAGCAATCAGCCCCAGCATTTT. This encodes CASSHRQGSNQPQHF.